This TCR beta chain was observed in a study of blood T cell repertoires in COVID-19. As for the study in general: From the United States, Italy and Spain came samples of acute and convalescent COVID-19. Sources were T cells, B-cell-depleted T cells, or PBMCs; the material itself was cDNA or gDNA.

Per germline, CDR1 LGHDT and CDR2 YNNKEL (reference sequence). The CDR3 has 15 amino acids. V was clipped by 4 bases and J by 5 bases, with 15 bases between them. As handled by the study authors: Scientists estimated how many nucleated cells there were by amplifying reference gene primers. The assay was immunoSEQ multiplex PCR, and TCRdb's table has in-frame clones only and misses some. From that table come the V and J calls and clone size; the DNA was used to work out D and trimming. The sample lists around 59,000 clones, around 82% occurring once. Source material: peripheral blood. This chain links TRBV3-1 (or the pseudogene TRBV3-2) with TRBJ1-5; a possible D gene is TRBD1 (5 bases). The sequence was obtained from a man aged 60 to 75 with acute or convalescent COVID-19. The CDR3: CASSPSGGADQPQHF. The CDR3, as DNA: TGTGCCAGCAGCCCCTCCGGAGGGGCCGATCAGCCCCAGCATTTT.